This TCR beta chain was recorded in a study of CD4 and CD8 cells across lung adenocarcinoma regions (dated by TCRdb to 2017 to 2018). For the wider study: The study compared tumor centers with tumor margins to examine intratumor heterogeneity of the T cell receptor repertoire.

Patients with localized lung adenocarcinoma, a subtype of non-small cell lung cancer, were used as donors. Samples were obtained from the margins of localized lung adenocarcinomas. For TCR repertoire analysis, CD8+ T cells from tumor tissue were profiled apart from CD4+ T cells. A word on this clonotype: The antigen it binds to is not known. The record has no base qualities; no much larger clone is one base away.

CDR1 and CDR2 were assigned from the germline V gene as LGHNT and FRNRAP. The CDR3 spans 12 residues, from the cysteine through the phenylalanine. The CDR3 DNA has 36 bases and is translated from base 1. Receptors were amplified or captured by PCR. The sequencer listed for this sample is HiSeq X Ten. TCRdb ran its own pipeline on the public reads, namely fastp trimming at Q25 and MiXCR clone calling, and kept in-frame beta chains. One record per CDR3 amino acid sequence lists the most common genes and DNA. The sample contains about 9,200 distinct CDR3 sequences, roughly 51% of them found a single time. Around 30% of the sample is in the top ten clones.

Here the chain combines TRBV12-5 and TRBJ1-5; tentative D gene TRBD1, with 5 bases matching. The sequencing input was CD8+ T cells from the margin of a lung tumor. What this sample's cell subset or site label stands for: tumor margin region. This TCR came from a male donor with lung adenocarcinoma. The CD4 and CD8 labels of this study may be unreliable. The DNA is TGTGCCACGGGCAGGGTCTGTCAGCCCCAGCATTTT. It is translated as CATGRVCQPQHF.